Listed below are T cell receptor beta chains from one sample, sequenced in a study of cytomegalovirus exposure and HLA in healthy donors. Measured with immunoSEQ multiplex PCR; TCRdb has only the in-frame clones, and not every one. The table includes fewer than 200,000 clones, 70% to 90% detected once. The sample taken for sequencing was PBMCs. Receptors originate from a man aged 18-30 years in good health and CMV-seropositive. CDR3s include the opening cysteine and the closing phenylalanine or tryptophan. Fields, in order: D gene, J gene, clone size, V gene, CDR3 protein, CDR3 DNA. The D gene is left open where the match is weak. The size of a clone is reported for some rows only, either as once, few or many, or as a class for expanded clones.

d_gene: TRBD1
j_gene: TRBJ1-4
abundance: -
v_gene: TRBV2
CDR3aa: CASSGSRQGVPEKLFF
CDR3nt: TGTGCCAGCAGTGGTTCCCGACAGGGGGTCCCTGAAAAACTGTTTTTT

d_gene: -
j_gene: TRBJ1-6
abundance: -
v_gene: TRBV4-3
CDR3aa: CASSQDGGYLHF
CDR3nt: TGCGCCAGCAGCCAAGATGGAGGGTACCTCCACTTT

d_gene: -
j_gene: TRBJ1-2
abundance: -
v_gene: TRBV5-4
CDR3aa: CASTTDSPYGYTF
CDR3nt: TGTGCCAGCACCACTGACAGCCCCTATGGCTACACCTTC

d_gene: -
j_gene: TRBJ2-5
abundance: -
v_gene: TRBV7-9
CDR3aa: CASSLSGFQETQYF
CDR3nt: TGTGCCAGCAGCTTATCCGGGTTTCAAGAGACCCAGTACTTC

d_gene: TRBD2
j_gene: TRBJ2-2
abundance: -
v_gene: TRBV5-6
CDR3aa: CASSLVAGGGELFF
CDR3nt: TGTGCCAGCAGCTTGGTTGCGGGAGGCGGGGAGCTGTTTTTT

d_gene: TRBD1
j_gene: TRBJ1-6
abundance: -
v_gene: TRBV2
CDR3aa: CASREGQGYNSPLHF
CDR3nt: TGTGCCAGCAGGGAGGGACAGGGCTATAATTCACCCCTCCACTTT

d_gene: -
j_gene: TRBJ1-4
abundance: -
v_gene: TRBV6-6
CDR3aa: CASIERTGYKLFF
CDR3nt: TGTGCCAGCATAGAAAGGACGGGATACAAACTGTTTTTT

d_gene: -
j_gene: TRBJ1-1
abundance: once
v_gene: TRBV7-9
CDR3aa: CASSTPPSGQRTEAFF
CDR3nt: TGTGCCAGCAGCACTCCCCCCTCGGGACAACGGACTGAAGCTTTCTTT

d_gene: -
j_gene: TRBJ2-5
abundance: -
v_gene: TRBV5-1
CDR3aa: CASSLARGTQETQYF
CDR3nt: TGCGCCAGCAGCTTGGCCAGGGGGACTCAAGAGACCCAGTACTTC

d_gene: -
j_gene: TRBJ2-2
abundance: -
v_gene: TRBV19
CDR3aa: CASSHGELFF
CDR3nt: TGTGCCAGTAGTCACGGGGAGCTGTTTTTT

d_gene: TRBD1
j_gene: TRBJ1-6
abundance: -
v_gene: TRBV27
CDR3aa: CASSLYSGQNNSPLHF
CDR3nt: TGTGCCAGCAGTCTATATTCGGGACAGAATAATTCACCCCTCCACTTT

d_gene: TRBD1
j_gene: TRBJ1-2
abundance: -
v_gene: TRBV7-2
CDR3aa: CASSRAGTEGYGYTF
CDR3nt: TGTGCCAGCAGCCGAGCTGGGACAGAAGGCTATGGCTACACCTTC

d_gene: TRBD1
j_gene: TRBJ1-6
abundance: -
v_gene: TRBV2
CDR3aa: CASSDSIGDRGLGLSPLHF
CDR3nt: TGTGCCAGCAGTGACTCGATAGGGGACAGGGGGCTTGGGTTATCACCCCTCCACTTT

d_gene: TRBD1
j_gene: TRBJ1-2
abundance: -
v_gene: TRBV6-1
CDR3aa: CASGDRTLYGYTF
CDR3nt: TGTGCCAGCGGGGACAGGACCCTCTATGGCTACACCTTC

d_gene: -
j_gene: TRBJ2-2
abundance: -
v_gene: TRBV7-2
CDR3aa: CASSFSQGTGELFF
CDR3nt: TGTGCCAGCAGCTTCTCCCAGGGGACCGGGGAGCTGTTTTTT

d_gene: -
j_gene: TRBJ2-5
abundance: few
v_gene: TRBV30
CDR3aa: CAWSVLRGLAETQYF
CDR3nt: TGTGCCTGGAGTGTACTGCGGGGGCTGGCGGAGACCCAGTACTTC

d_gene: TRBD2
j_gene: TRBJ2-1
abundance: -
v_gene: TRBV7-2
CDR3aa: CASSLSSGVYNEQFF
CDR3nt: TGTGCCAGCAGCTTATCCAGCGGGGTCTACAATGAGCAGTTCTTC

d_gene: -
j_gene: TRBJ2-1
abundance: -
v_gene: TRBV7-3
CDR3aa: CASSQTPPPGNEQFF
CDR3nt: TGTGCCAGCAGCCAAACCCCTCCCCCAGGGAATGAGCAGTTCTTC

d_gene: -
j_gene: TRBJ2-3
abundance: -
v_gene: TRBV6-5
CDR3aa: CASSYSFTSTDTQYF
CDR3nt: TGTGCCAGCAGTTACTCGTTCACTAGCACAGATACGCAGTATTTT

d_gene: TRBD2
j_gene: TRBJ2-3
abundance: -
v_gene: TRBV30
CDR3aa: CAWSRAGGPDTQYF
CDR3nt: TGTGCCTGGAGTCGCGCGGGGGGCCCAGATACGCAGTATTTT

d_gene: -
j_gene: TRBJ2-6
abundance: once
v_gene: TRBV5-1
CDR3aa: CASSLGSGANGLTF
CDR3nt: TGCGCCAGCAGCCTGGGGTCTGGGGCCAACGGCCTGACTTTC

d_gene: -
j_gene: TRBJ2-3
abundance: -
v_gene: TRBV29-1
CDR3aa: CSVLGGQYTDTQYF
CDR3nt: TGCAGCGTCCTTGGGGGCCAGTATACAGATACGCAGTATTTT

d_gene: -
j_gene: TRBJ1-5
abundance: once
v_gene: TRBV10-3
CDR3aa: CAISDRSSQPQHF
CDR3nt: TGTGCCATCAGTGACAGGTCCAGTCAGCCCCAGCATTTT

d_gene: -
j_gene: TRBJ2-3
abundance: -
v_gene: TRBV27
CDR3aa: CASADLASTDTQYF
CDR3nt: TGTGCCAGCGCAGACTTAGCTAGCACAGATACGCAGTATTTT

d_gene: -
j_gene: TRBJ2-3
abundance: -
v_gene: TRBV6-5
CDR3aa: CASSSSTDTQYF
CDR3nt: TGTGCCAGCAGTTCTAGCACAGATACGCAGTATTTT

d_gene: TRBD2
j_gene: TRBJ2-7
abundance: -
v_gene: TRBV2
CDR3aa: CASSHGTSGETFYEQYF
CDR3nt: TGTGCCAGCAGTCACGGGACTAGCGGGGAAACCTTCTACGAGCAGTACTTC

d_gene: TRBD1
j_gene: TRBJ1-2
abundance: once
v_gene: TRBV7-2
CDR3aa: CASSYTDRSNYGYTF
CDR3nt: TGTGCCAGCAGCTATACGGACAGGTCGAACTATGGCTACACCTTC

d_gene: TRBD1
j_gene: TRBJ2-1
abundance: -
v_gene: TRBV6-5
CDR3aa: CASSYGGTGSYNEQFF
CDR3nt: TGTGCCAGCAGTTATGGTGGGACAGGGAGCTACAATGAGCAGTTCTTC

d_gene: -
j_gene: TRBJ2-7
abundance: -
v_gene: TRBV11-2
CDR3aa: CASSLGRQGYEQYF
CDR3nt: TGTGCCAGCAGCTTAGGGCGGCAGGGCTACGAGCAGTACTTC

d_gene: -
j_gene: TRBJ2-1
abundance: -
v_gene: TRBV2
CDR3aa: CASSKRLEEQFF
CDR3nt: TGTGCCAGCAGTAAAAGACTAGAAGAGCAGTTCTTC

d_gene: TRBD1
j_gene: TRBJ1-2
abundance: -
v_gene: TRBV5-4
CDR3aa: CASSPDRNYGYTF
CDR3nt: TGTGCCAGCAGCCCGGACAGGAACTATGGCTACACCTTC

d_gene: TRBD2
j_gene: TRBJ2-3
abundance: -
v_gene: TRBV4-3
CDR3aa: CASSQQAGPSTDTQYF
CDR3nt: TGCGCCAGCAGCCAACAAGCGGGGCCTAGCACAGATACGCAGTATTTT

d_gene: TRBD2
j_gene: TRBJ2-1
abundance: -
v_gene: TRBV7-2
CDR3aa: CASTQRGGRFNEQFF
CDR3nt: TGTGCCAGCACCCAGCGGGGGGGCCGTTTCAATGAGCAGTTCTTC

d_gene: -
j_gene: TRBJ2-2
abundance: -
v_gene: TRBV10-3
CDR3aa: CAISGQENTGELFF
CDR3nt: TGTGCCATCAGTGGACAGGAGAACACCGGGGAGCTGTTTTTT

d_gene: -
j_gene: TRBJ1-3
abundance: -
v_gene: TRBV18
CDR3aa: CASSLDRYSGNTIYF
CDR3nt: TGTGCCAGCTCGCTTGACAGGTACTCTGGAAACACCATATATTTT

d_gene: TRBD2
j_gene: TRBJ2-1
abundance: -
v_gene: TRBV6-1
CDR3aa: CASSVRTSGLNEQFF
CDR3nt: TGTGCCAGCAGTGTTAGGACTAGCGGGTTGAATGAGCAGTTCTTC

d_gene: -
j_gene: TRBJ2-3
abundance: -
v_gene: TRBV9
CDR3aa: CASTQSRGSVSTDTQYF
CDR3nt: TGTGCCAGCACCCAGTCCAGGGGTAGCGTGAGCACAGATACGCAGTATTTT

d_gene: -
j_gene: TRBJ1-1
abundance: few
v_gene: TRBV6-1
CDR3aa: CASSEGIGTEAFF
CDR3nt: TGTGCCAGCAGTGAAGGGATCGGGACTGAAGCTTTCTTT